This TCR beta chain was documented in a study of T cells in Graves' hyperthyroidism and ophthalmopathy. At least ten counts were recorded for this clonotype. The CDR3 is 12 amino acids. Germline V gene data show CDR1 as ENHRY and CDR2 as SYGVKD. V was cut by 3 bases and J by 7 bases, with 9 bases left in between. Using RNA transcripts as the source, TCR beta CDR3 regions were amplified. First-round RT-PCR targeting the TCR CDR3 was performed with the HTBI primer set. TCRdb ran MiXCR on the multiplex PCR reads and lists one entry per CDR3 protein. Of hundreds of thousands of distinct CDR3 sequences in the sample, roughly a quarter are singletons; the top ten hold approximately 11%.

This sequence joins TRBV10-3 and TRBJ1-2; no clear D gene. The receptor was derived from a woman aged 30 to 39 with Graves' ophthalmopathy. The source material was blood. The CDR3 coding sequence is TGTGCCATCAGTGACGGGGAAGCTGGCTACACCTTC. This encodes CAISDGEAGYTF.